Below, 29 T cell receptor beta chains from the same sample are listed, as sequenced in a study of blood T cell repertoires in COVID-19. Method: immunoSEQ multiplex PCR; TCRdb's copy keeps in-frame clones and lacks some. The data contain 200,000 to 250,000 clones, 83% of them singletons. Specimen: PBMCs or T cells enriched from blood (not recorded which). The receptors come from a woman between 50 and 59 years old who had been exposed to COVID-19.

J is TRBJ1-2 and V is TRBV6-4, with D tentatively TRBD1 (5 bases). Looked up from germline, CDR1 is MRHNA and CDR2 is SNTAGT. There are 15 residues in the CDR3. The germline V and J ends were trimmed by 5 bases and 4 bases, with 17 bases remaining between them. CDR3 protein: CASSPEQGYTYGYTF. The CDR3 nucleotides read TGTGCCAGCAGTCCTGAGCAGGGATATACCTATGGCTACACCTTC.

V gene TRBV7-9 combines with J gene TRBJ1-1; no clear D gene. The germline V gene has CDR1 SEHNR and CDR2 FQNEAQ (reference sequence). The V end lost 0 bases, the J end lost 7 bases, and 12 bases lay between the germline ends. CDR3 size: 14 residues. The CDR3, as DNA: TGTGCCAGCAGCTTAGCTTCGGGAGGAGGTGAAGCTTTCTTT. This translates into CASSLASGGGEAFF.

This chain joins TRBV4-3 and TRBJ1-3; D perhaps matches TRBD1 (5 bases). The CDR3 loop spans 14 amino acids. Germline-derived CDR1 and CDR2 are LGHNA and YSLEER. The ends were cut back, 5 bases at V and 4 bases at J, with 12 bases in the middle. The CDR3 spells CASSEQVIGNTIYF. CDR3 in DNA: TGCGCCAGCAGCGAACAGGTGATCGGAAACACCATATATTTT.

This rearrangement joins TRBV12-3 or TRBV12-4 to TRBJ2-7; 7 bases line up with TRBD2. V lost 8 bases to trimming and J lost 6 bases; unmatched junction nucleotides: 7. The CDR3 runs 12 residues. In DNA, the CDR3 is TGTGCCAGCGGGAGCGGGGCGGGCGAGCAGTACTTC. Its translation is CASGSGAGEQYF.

V gene TRBV7-2 combines with J gene TRBJ1-1; D uncertain. The CDR3 is 11 residues long. Deletions cut 5 bases from V and 3 bases from J, with 4 bases between. The germline V gene encodes CDR1 SGHTA and CDR2 FQGNSA. CDR3: CASSTDTEAFF. The CDR3 DNA reads TGTGCCAGCAGCACTGACACTGAAGCTTTCTTT.

V usage is TRBV4-1 and J usage is TRBJ1-1; TRBD1 matches at 7 bases. After removal of 4 bases from V and 2 bases from J, the junction contained 4 bases not matched to a gene. The CDR3 is made up of 14 amino acids. CDR1 and CDR2 (germline): MGHRA, YSYEKL. CDR3 region: CASSPRQGNTEAFF. CDR3 DNA: TGCGCCAGCAGCCCCAGACAGGGTAACACTGAAGCTTTCTTT.

The rearrangement joins TRBV2 to TRBJ2-7; maybe TRBD2 (6 bases). Germline V gene data show CDR1 as SNHLY and CDR2 as FYNNEI. The V and J ends lost 0 bases and 0 bases respectively, with 9 bases between them. CDR3 length: 15 amino acids. The CDR3 reads CASSEAQGLSYEQYF. CDR3 sequence (DNA): TGTGCCAGCAGTGAAGCGCAGGGACTCTCCTACGAGCAGTACTTC.

The chain combines TRBV2 with TRBJ2-2; D possibly corresponds to TRBD2 (6 bases). Germline values: CDR1 SNHLY, CDR2 FYNNEI. The CDR3 sequence is 14 residues long. V was clipped by 6 bases and J by 4 bases, with 12 bases between them. The DNA of the CDR3 is TGTGCCAGCAGGGTACTAGCAAGCACCGGGGAGCTGTTTTTT. Residues: CASRVLASTGELFF.

This CDR3 is CASSLASGGTEAFF. The CDR3 region has the DNA TGTGCCAGCAGCTTAGCGTCCGGGGGGACTGAAGCTTTCTTT. The rearrangement joins TRBV7-8 to TRBJ1-1, with D perhaps matching TRBD1 (5 bases). This CDR3 has 14 amino acids. The germline V gene has CDR1 SGHVS and CDR2 FQNEAQ. V was trimmed by 0 bases and J by 5 bases, leaving 10 bases between them.

The genes are TRBV5-1 and TRBJ2-4; no clear D gene. CDR3 length equals 16 residues. Trimming took 0 bases from V and 0 from J, leaving 10 bases between them. The germline gives CDR1 SGHRS, CDR2 YFSETQ. In DNA, the CDR3 is TGCGCCAGCAGCTTGGGTACAAACCAAGCCAAAAACATTCAGTACTTC. This codes for CASSLGTNQAKNIQYF.

The gene calls are TRBV29-1 and TRBJ1-1; 8 positions agree with TRBD1. Germline loops: CDR1 SQVTM, CDR2 ANQGSEA. This CDR3 comprises 13 residues. V lost 5 bases to trimming and J lost 4 bases; unmatched junction nucleotides: 6. In DNA form, the CDR3 reads TGCAGCGTTTCAGGGGGCGATGGCACTGAAGCTTTCTTT. Translation: CSVSGGDGTEAFF.

Only a few counts were recorded for this clone. The chain recombines TRBV19 with TRBJ2-3; TRBD1 aligns across 9 bases. Germline V gives CDR1 LNHDA, CDR2 SQIVND (reference sequence). The CDR3 runs to 17 residues. V dropped 5 bases and J dropped 5; count of bases not matched to a gene: 14. The CDR3 region is CASSSGTGTGLRDTQYF. Written as DNA, the CDR3 is TGTGCCAGTAGTTCGGGGACCGGGACAGGGTTGAGAGATACGCAGTATTTT.

This rearrangement joins TRBV28 to TRBJ1-1; D is uncertain. Germline CDR1 and CDR2: MDHEN and SYDVKM. The length of the CDR3 is 13 residues. Deletions cut 6 bases from V and 7 bases from J, with 15 bases between. In DNA, the CDR3 is TGTGCCAGCAGCCTCACAAAACCCCTTGAAGCTTTCTTT. Amino acid sequence: CASSLTKPLEAFF.

This chain connects TRBV24-1 to TRBJ2-2; 13 positions match TRBD2. CDR3 length: 17 residues. The V gene's germline CDR1 is KGHDR and CDR2 SFDVKD. V shed 4 bases and J 2 bases; nucleotides not matched to a gene: 3. CDR3 coding DNA: TGTGCCACCAGTGACTGGACTAGCGGGGGAAACACCGGGGAGCTGTTTTTT. Its protein product is CATSDWTSGGNTGELFF.

The J gene is TRBJ1-1, the V gene TRBV28, with no clear D. CDR3 length equals 17 residues. Trimming left V 4 bases short and J 3 bases short, with 21 bases between. CDR1 MDHEN and CDR2 SYDVKM come from the germline V gene. CDR3 nucleotides: TGTGCCAGCAGTTCCCGTATGATCGGGCGGGTGGACACTGAAGCTTTCTTT. It encodes CASSSRMIGRVDTEAFF.

The chain carries TRBV4-2 and TRBJ2-1, with 12 bases lining up with TRBD2. V lost 4 bases, J lost 5 bases, and 6 bases stayed unmatched. Per germline, CDR1 LGHNA and CDR2 YNFKEQ. The length of the CDR3 is 16 residues. In nucleotides, the CDR3 is TGTGCCAGCAGCCCCCGGACTAGCGGGGTCAACAATGAGCAGTTCTTC. Residues: CASSPRTSGVNNEQFF.

The rearrangement links TRBV19 to TRBJ2-3, with 9 bases identical to TRBD2. The J segment lost 0 bases and the V segment lost 5 bases, leaving 3 bases of the junction unmatched. The CDR3 is made up of 15 amino acids. CDR1 LNHDA and CDR2 SQIVND come from the germline V gene (reference sequence). The CDR3 DNA sequence: TGTGCCAGTAGTCGCGGGGGGGGTAGCACAGATACGCAGTATTTT. Translation: CASSRGGGSTDTQYF.

For the CDR3, the DNA is TGTGCCATTGGGACATGGAATGAGCAGTTCTTC. This gives the protein CAIGTWNEQFF. The chain recombines TRBV10-3 with TRBJ2-1, with D possibly TRBD1 on 6 matching bases. Germline assignment: CDR1 ENHRY and CDR2 SYGVKD. The ends were cut back, 9 bases at V and 7 bases at J, with 10 bases in the middle. This CDR3 contains 11 residues.

J is TRBJ2-7 and V is TRBV6-5; 9 nucleotides align to TRBD1. The CDR3 covers 15 residues. J gave up 5 bases and V 2 bases, and 7 bases lay outside the gene matches. CDR1 and CDR2 (germline): MNHEY, SVGAGI. The CDR3 DNA follows: TGTGCCAGCAGTTACCGGGGACAGGGCTTCGACGAGCAGTACTTC. This encodes CASSYRGQGFDEQYF.

V usage is TRBV6-2 or TRBV6-3 and J usage is TRBJ2-1, with TRBD2 identical over 9 bases. J was trimmed by 7 bases and V by 3 bases; bases with no gene match: 13. CDR1 and CDR2 (germline): MNHEY, SVGEGT. The CDR3 runs 17 residues. In DNA form, the CDR3 reads TGTGCCAGCAGTTATCAAACCACATTTAGCGGGGGTAATGAGCAGTTCTTC. Encoded protein: CASSYQTTFSGGNEQFF.

The chain uses TRBV19 and TRBJ1-6; 7 bases map to TRBD1. The germline V gene encodes CDR1 LNHDA and CDR2 SQIVND (reference sequence). The CDR3 extends over 15 amino acids. V trimming: 3 bases; J trimming: 6 bases; junction bases outside the gene matches: 5. CDR3 DNA: TGTGCCAGTAGTATCGGGGACAGAACTAATTCACCCCTCCACTTT. It specifies CASSIGDRTNSPLHF.

The chain couples TRBV6-5 to TRBJ2-7; 9 bases agree with TRBD1. The V segment lost 4 bases and the J segment 3 bases; nucleotides outside the gene matches: 1. Germline V gene lookup returns CDR1 MNHEY and CDR2 SVGAGI. The CDR3 sequence is 13 residues long. In nucleotides, the CDR3 is TGTGCCAGCAGTTGGGGACAGGGCTACGAGCAGTACTTC. Encoded protein: CASSWGQGYEQYF.

With respect to this clone: The junction departs from the called germline gene at one end, perhaps through a read error. The J gene is TRBJ2-5, the V gene TRBV2; TRBD2 matches at 8 bases. Germline values: CDR1 SNHLY, CDR2 FYNNEI. The length of the CDR3 is 15 residues. CDR3 region: CACSGGAGGGETQYF. The CDR3 coding sequence is TGTGCCTGCAGTGGTGGGGCGGGGGGTGGAGAGACCCAGTACTTC. Together with reference TRBV2 and TRBJ2-5, the CDR3 gives the full variable domain: EPEVTQTPSHQVTQMGQEVILRCVPISNHLYFYWYRQILGQKVEFLVSFYNNEISEKSEIFDDQFSVERPDGSNFTLKIRSTKLEDSAMYFCACSGGAGGGETQYFGPGTRLLVL.

The chain joins TRBV15 to TRBJ2-5; perhaps TRBD1 as D (6 bases). Germline V gene data show CDR1 as LNHNV and CDR2 as YYDKDF (reference sequence). Trimming took 7 bases from V and 5 from J, leaving 14 bases between them. This CDR3 region has 13 residues. Here the CDR3 reads CATNEGVGETQYF. For the CDR3, the DNA is TGTGCCACCAACGAGGGGGTCGGGGAGACCCAGTACTTC.

The chain employs TRBV5-6 and TRBJ2-1, with 7 bases matching TRBD1. This CDR3 spans 16 amino acids. The germline CDR1 and CDR2 sequences are SGHDT and YYEEEE. Trimming removed 4 bases from V and 2 bases from J; junction bases left unmatched: 9. CDR3 sequence: CASSVQGTPPYNEQFF. The CDR3 region has the DNA TGTGCCAGCAGCGTACAGGGGACCCCTCCCTACAATGAGCAGTTCTTC.

This clone turned up a few times. V and J are TRBV29-1 and TRBJ2-7, with D possibly TRBD2 on 6 matching bases. Germline-derived CDR1 and CDR2 are SQVTM and ANQGSEA. There are 13 residues in the CDR3. The V gene lost 4 bases and the J gene lost 2 bases, with 12 bases spanning the gap. CDR3 DNA sequence: TGCAGCGTTGCGAGTAGCGGTCCCTACGAGCAGTACTTC. Its protein product is CSVASSGPYEQYF.

V is TRBV5-5 and J is TRBJ1-1, with TRBD1 as a possible D gene (5 bases). The CDR3 covers 16 residues. CDR1 SGHKS and CDR2 YYEKEE come from the germline V gene (reference sequence). V lost 0 bases to trimming and J lost 3 bases, with 15 bases between them. CDR3 nucleotides: TGTGCCAGCAGCTTGGGGTTAACGGGGGTGGACACTGAAGCTTTCTTT. Residues: CASSLGLTGVDTEAFF.

The V call is TRBV5-6, the J call TRBJ1-5; TRBD1 might be the D (5 bases). The CDR3 runs to 16 residues. Looked up from germline, CDR1 is SGHDT and CDR2 is YYEEEE. Between the trimmed V and J ends, which lost 6 bases and 1 base, there was a span of 17 bases. CDR3 region: CASTLAKGPSNQPQHF. CDR3 bases: TGTGCCAGCACCCTAGCGAAGGGGCCCAGCAATCAGCCCCAGCATTTT. Combining the CDR3 with reference TRBV5-6 and TRBJ1-5 gives the whole variable domain DAGVTQSPTHLIKTRGQQVTLRCSPKSGHDTVSWYQQALGQGPQFIFQYYEEEERQRGNFPDRFSGHQFPNYSSELNVNALLLGDSALYLCASTLAKGPSNQPQHFGDGTRLSIL.

The rearrangement joins TRBV5-1 to TRBJ2-7; tentative D call: TRBD1 (6 bases). This CDR3 has 14 residues. Germline V gene lookup returns CDR1 SGHRS and CDR2 YFSETQ. V dropped 4 bases and J dropped 1 base, with 12 bases sitting between them. The chain's CDR3 is CASSPSTGSYEQYF. In nucleotides, the CDR3 is TGCGCCAGCAGCCCTTCGACAGGTTCCTACGAGCAGTACTTC.